Described below is a single TCR beta chain sequence and its context. In the authors' workflow: Reference gene primer amplification gave nucleated cell count estimates. Clones were sequenced by immunoSEQ multiplex PCR, and TCRdb holds only the in-frame ones, with some missing. The V and J calls and clone size were taken over from that table, and D and trimming were inferred from the DNA. The sample records roughly 210,000 clones, approximately 81% being singletons. The sample originates from a study of blood T cell repertoires in COVID-19. On the study more broadly: COVID-19 samples, acute and convalescent, were from the United States, Italy and Spain.

One Seattle source followed patients from active infection through their disease course. Material for sequencing was peripheral blood. This clonotype was sampled from a woman aged 80 or over with COVID-19, enrolled during active disease.

In nucleotides, the CDR3 is TGTGCCAGCAGCCAAGATGGCCAGCGGGGGAAAGAGACCCAGTACTTC. This translates into CASSQDGQRGKETQYF. V usage is TRBV3-1 (or the pseudogene TRBV3-2) and J usage is TRBJ2-5, with TRBD2 identical over 8 bases. V lost 0 bases and J lost 3; bases outside the gene matches: 6. Germline V CDR1 and CDR2: LGHDT, YNNKEL (reference sequence). This CDR3 spans 16 amino acids.